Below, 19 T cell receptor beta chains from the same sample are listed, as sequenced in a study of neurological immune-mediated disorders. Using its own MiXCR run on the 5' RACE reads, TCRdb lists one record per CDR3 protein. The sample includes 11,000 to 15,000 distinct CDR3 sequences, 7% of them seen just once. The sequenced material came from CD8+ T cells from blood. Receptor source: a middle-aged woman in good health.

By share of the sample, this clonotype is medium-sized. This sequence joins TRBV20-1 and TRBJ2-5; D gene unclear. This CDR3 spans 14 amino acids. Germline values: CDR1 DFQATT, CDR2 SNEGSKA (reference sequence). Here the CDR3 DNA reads TGCATGATGCATGGCCCTTTAGGCCAAGAGACCCAGTACTTC. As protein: CMMHGPLGQETQYF.

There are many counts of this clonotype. In DNA, the CDR3 is TGTGCCAGCAGCCCCGGACTAGCGGCCTACAATGAGCAGTTCTTC. Translated, it gives CASSPGLAAYNEQFF. V and J are TRBV11-2 and TRBJ2-1; 10 nucleotides agree with TRBD2. V lost 5 bases to trimming and J lost 2 bases; unmatched junction nucleotides: 3. The CDR3 spans 15 residues. From germline, CDR1 is SGHAT and CDR2 FQNNGV.

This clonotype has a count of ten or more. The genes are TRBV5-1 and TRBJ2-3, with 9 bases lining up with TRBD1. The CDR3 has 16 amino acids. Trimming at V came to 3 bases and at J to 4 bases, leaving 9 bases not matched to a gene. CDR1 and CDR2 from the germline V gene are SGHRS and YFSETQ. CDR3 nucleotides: TGCGCCAGCAGCTCCATCGGAGGGACAGGGTCAGATACGCAGTATTTT. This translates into CASSSIGGTGSDTQYF.

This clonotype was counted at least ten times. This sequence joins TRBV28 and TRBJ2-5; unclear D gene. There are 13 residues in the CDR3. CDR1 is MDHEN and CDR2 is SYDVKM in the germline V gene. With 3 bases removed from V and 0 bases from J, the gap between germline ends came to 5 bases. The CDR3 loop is CASSFAYQETQYF. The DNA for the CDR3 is TGTGCCAGCAGTTTCGCGTACCAAGAGACCCAGTACTTC.

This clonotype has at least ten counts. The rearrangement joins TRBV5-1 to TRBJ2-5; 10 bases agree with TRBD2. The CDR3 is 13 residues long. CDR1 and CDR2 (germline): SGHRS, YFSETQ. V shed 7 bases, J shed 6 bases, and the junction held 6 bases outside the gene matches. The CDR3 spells CASGEREGQTQYF. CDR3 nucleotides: TGCGCCAGCGGAGAGCGGGAGGGACAGACCCAGTACTTC.

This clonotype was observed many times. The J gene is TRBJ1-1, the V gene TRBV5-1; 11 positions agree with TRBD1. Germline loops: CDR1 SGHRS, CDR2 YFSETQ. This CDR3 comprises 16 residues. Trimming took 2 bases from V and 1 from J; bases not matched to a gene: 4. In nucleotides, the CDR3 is TGCGCCAGCAGCTTTAGGGGACAGGGGGGGAACACTGAAGCTTTCTTT. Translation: CASSFRGQGGNTEAFF.

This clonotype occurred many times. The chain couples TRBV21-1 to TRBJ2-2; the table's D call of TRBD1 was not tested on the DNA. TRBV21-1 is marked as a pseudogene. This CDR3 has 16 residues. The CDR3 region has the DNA TGTGCCAGCAGCAATCGGTCGGGGGGGAACACCGGGGAGCTGTTTTTT. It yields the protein CASSNRSGGNTGELFF.

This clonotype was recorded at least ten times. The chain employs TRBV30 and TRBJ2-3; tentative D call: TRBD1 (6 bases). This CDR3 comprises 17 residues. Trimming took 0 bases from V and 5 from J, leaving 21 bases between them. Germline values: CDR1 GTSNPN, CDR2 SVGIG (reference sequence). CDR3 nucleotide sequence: TGTGCCTGGAGTGTAAAGGGGGTGCGACTATCAGGAGATACGCAGTATTTT. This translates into CAWSVKGVRLSGDTQYF.

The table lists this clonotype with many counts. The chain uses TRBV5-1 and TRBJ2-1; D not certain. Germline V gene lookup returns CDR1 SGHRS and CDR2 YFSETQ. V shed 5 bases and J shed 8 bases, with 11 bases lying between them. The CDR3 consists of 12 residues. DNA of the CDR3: TGCGCCAGCAGTTCCGACGGTGATGAGCAGTTCTTC. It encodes CASSSDGDEQFF.

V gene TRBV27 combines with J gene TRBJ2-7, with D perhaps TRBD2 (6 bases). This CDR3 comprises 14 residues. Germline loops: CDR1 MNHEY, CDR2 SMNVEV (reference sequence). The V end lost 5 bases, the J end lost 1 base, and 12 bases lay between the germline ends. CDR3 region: CASSPRAGSYEQYF. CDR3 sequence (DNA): TGTGCCAGCAGTCCCCGGGCGGGGTCCTACGAGCAGTACTTC.

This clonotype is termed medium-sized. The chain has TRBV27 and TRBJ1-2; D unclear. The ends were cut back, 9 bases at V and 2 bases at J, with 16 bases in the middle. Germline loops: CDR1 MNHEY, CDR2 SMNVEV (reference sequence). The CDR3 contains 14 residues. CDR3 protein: CARNPGRLNYGYTF. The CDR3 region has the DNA TGTGCCAGAAACCCGGGTCGGCTGAACTATGGCTACACCTTC.

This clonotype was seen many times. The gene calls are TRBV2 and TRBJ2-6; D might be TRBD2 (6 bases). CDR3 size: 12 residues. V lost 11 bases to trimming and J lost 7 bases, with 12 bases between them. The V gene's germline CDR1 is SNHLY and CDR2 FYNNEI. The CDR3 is CAGQGGANVLTF. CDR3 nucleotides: TGTGCCGGGCAGGGAGGCGCCAACGTCCTGACTTTC.

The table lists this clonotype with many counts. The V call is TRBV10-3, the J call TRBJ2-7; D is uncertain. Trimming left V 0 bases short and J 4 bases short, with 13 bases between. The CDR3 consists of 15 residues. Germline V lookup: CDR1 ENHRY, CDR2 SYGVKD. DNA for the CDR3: TGTGCCATCAGTGAGTCAGAACGACCCTTTTACGAGCAGTACTTC. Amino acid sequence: CAISESERPFYEQYF.

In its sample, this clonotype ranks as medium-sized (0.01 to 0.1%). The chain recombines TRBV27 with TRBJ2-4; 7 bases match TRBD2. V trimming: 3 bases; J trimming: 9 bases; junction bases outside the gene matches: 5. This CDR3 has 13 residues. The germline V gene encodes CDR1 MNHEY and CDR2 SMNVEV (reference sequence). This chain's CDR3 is CASSFRGGSIQYF. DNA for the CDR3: TGTGCCAGCAGTTTCCGGGGCGGGAGCATTCAGTACTTC.

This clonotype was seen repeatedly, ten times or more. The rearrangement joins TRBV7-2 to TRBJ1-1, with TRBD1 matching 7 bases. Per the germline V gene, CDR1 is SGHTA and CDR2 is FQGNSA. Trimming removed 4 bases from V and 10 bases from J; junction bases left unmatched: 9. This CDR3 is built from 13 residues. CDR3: CASSSGTDSGAFF. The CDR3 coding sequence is TGTGCCAGCAGCTCGGGGACAGACTCAGGAGCTTTCTTT. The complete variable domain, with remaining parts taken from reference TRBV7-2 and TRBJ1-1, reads GAGVSQSPSNKVTEKGKDVELRCDPISGHTALYWYRQSLGQGLEFLIYFQGNSAPDKSGLPSDRFSAERTGGSVSTLTIQRTQQEDSAVYLCASSSGTDSGAFFGQGTRLTVV.

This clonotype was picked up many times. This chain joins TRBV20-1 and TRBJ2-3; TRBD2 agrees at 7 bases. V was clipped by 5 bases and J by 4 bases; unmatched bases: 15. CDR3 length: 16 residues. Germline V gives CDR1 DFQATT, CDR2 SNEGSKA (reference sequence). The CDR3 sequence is CSAAPSSAGDADTQYF. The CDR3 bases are TGCAGTGCTGCCCCCTCCTCGGCGGGAGATGCAGATACGCAGTATTTT.

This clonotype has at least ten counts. The CDR3 spells CSVQEQGTGEQYF. CDR3 sequence (DNA): TGCAGCGTCCAAGAACAGGGGACGGGCGAGCAGTACTTC. V and J are TRBV29-1 and TRBJ2-7; 7 bases align to TRBD1. The trim removed 6 bases at V and 6 bases at J, leaving 11 bases unmatched. Germline CDR1 and CDR2: SQVTM and ANQGSEA. The CDR3 totals 13 residues.

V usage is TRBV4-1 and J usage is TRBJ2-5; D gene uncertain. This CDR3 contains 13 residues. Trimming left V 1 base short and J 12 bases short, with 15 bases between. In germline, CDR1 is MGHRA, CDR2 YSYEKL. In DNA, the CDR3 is TGCGCCAGCAGCCAAGGAGAACGGACGTCCAAGTACTTC. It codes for CASSQGERTSKYF.

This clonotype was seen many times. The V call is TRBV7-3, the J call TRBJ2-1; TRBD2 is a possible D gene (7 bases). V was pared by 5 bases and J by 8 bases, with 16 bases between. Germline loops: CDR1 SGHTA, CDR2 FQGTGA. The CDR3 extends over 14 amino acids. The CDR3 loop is CASSLGGGIDEQFF. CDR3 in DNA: TGTGCCAGCAGCCTGGGAGGGGGAATCGATGAGCAGTTCTTC.